Sequencing of this T cell receptor (beta chain) was carried out in a study of shared clonotypes between healthy human individuals. TCRdb's table, derived via immunoSEQ multiplex PCR, lists solely in-frame clones and lacks some. The table has about 2.4 million clones, around nine tenths seen once. None of the donors, who were healthy HIV-negative adults, had recently had acute infections or vaccinations. General observations from the study: Blood was the sole source, and tissue repertoires probably differ.

As concerns this clone: Its antigen is currently unknown.

With 0 bases removed from V and 4 bases from J, the gap between germline ends came to 15 bases. Germline V gene sequence: CDR1 MNHEY, CDR2 SVGAGI. This CDR3 has 16 residues. Sequencing was done on a sample of naive CD4+ T cells sorted from blood. Subset specified: CD45RA+ positively selected. This TCR derives from a man aged 18 to 30 in good health. The chain uses TRBV6-5 and TRBJ1-1; D is unclear. The CDR3 region has the DNA TGTGCCAGCAGTTACTCCTGGGGAGGATTTGGCACTGAAGCTTTCTTT. Encoded protein: CASSYSWGGFGTEAFF.